This TCR beta chain was sequenced for a study of shared clonotypes between healthy human individuals. Deletions cut 7 bases from V and 6 bases from J, with 19 bases between. This CDR3 has 13 residues. Per the germline V gene, CDR1 is SQVTM and CDR2 is ANQGSEA. Once extracted for a subset, genomic DNA was divided evenly among several immunoSEQ plates. Sorted-subset replicate PCRs used about 190 ng of genomic DNA. This amount corresponded to 30,000 to 35,000 T cell genomes. Produced via immunoSEQ multiplex PCR; TCRdb's table is partial and in-frame only. Of 1,500,000 or so clones listed, 98% are singletons.

Sequencing used naive CD4+ T cells sorted from blood. Subset noted: CD45RA+ positively selected. The chain carries TRBV29-1 and TRBJ2-7; D possibly corresponds to TRBD2 (6 bases). This TCR was sampled from a man aged 30-40 years in good health. Here the CDR3 reads CSASFGGSSEQYF. The CDR3 DNA is TGCAGCGCATCTTTTGGGGGGTCAAGCGAGCAGTACTTC.